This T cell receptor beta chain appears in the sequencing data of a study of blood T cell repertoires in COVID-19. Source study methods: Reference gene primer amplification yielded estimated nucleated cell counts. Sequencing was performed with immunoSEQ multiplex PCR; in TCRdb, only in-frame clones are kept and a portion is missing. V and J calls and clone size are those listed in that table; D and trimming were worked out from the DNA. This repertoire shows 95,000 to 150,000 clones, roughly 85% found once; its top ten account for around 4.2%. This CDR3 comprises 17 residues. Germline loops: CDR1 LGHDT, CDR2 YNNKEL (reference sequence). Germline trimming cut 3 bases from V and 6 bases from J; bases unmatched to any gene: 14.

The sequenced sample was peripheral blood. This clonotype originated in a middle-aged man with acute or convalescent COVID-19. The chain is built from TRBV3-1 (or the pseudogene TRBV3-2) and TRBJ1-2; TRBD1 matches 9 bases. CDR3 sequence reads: CASSQLPSGQGYHGYTF. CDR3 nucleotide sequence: TGTGCCAGCAGCCAGCTACCTTCGGGACAGGGCTACCATGGCTACACCTTC.